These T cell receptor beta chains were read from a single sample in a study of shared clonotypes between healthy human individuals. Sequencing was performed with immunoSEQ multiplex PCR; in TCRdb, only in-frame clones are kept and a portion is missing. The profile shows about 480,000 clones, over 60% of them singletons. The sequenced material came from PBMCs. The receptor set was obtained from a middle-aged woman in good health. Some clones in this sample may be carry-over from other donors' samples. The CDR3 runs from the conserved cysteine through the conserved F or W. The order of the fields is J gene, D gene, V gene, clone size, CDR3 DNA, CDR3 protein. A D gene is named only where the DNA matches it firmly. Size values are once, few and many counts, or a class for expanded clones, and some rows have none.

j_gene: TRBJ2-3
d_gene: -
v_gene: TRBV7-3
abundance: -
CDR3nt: TGTGCCAGCAGCTTAATTGGGGCGGCAGATACGCAGTATTTT
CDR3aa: CASSLIGAADTQYF

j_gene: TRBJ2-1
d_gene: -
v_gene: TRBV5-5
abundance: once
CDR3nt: TGTGCCAGCAGCTTCGGGGTGGGGAGTGAGCAGTTCTTC
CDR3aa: CASSFGVGSEQFF

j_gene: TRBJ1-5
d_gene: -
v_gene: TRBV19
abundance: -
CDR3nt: TGTGCCAGTAGTCCGACAGGAGGTCATCAGCCCCAGCATTTT
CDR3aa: CASSPTGGHQPQHF

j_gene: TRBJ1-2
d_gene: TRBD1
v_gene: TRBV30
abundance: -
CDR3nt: TGTGCCTGGAGTACGACAGGGCGCTATGGCTACACCTTC
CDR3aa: CAWSTTGRYGYTF

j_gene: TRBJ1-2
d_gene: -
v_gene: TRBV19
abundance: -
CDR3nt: TGTGCCAGTAGGACGACAGGAGGAAATGGCTACACCTTC
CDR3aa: CASRTTGGNGYTF

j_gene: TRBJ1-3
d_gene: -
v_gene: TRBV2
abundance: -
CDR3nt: TGTGCCAGCAGGGAACAGGCGAACTCTGGAAACACCATATATTTT
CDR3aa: CASREQANSGNTIYF

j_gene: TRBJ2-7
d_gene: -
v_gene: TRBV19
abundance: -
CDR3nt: TGTGCCAGTAGACCGACAGCTCCCTCCTACGAGCAGTACTTC
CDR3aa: CASRPTAPSYEQYF

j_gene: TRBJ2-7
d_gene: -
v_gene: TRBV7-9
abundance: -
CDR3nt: TGTGCCAGCAGCTTAGCAGGGGCCTACGAGCAGTACTTC
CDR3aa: CASSLAGAYEQYF

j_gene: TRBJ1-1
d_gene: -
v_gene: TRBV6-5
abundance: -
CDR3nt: TGTGCCAGCAGTTACTCGAGATACGGGAACACTGAAGCTTTCTTT
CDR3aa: CASSYSRYGNTEAFF

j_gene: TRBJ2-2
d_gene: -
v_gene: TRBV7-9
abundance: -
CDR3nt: TGTGCCAGCAGCTTATGGGGCTCGAGCACCGGGGAGCTGTTTTTT
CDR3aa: CASSLWGSSTGELFF

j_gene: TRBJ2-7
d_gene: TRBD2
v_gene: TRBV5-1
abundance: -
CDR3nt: TGCGCCAGCAGCTTGTTCACTAGCGGGCCCCCCTACGAGCAGTACTTC
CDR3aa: CASSLFTSGPPYEQYF

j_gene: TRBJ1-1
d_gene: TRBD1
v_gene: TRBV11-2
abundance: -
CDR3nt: TGTGCCAGCAGCTTAGCGTGGGACAGGGCACGTTTCTTT
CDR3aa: CASSLAWDRARFF

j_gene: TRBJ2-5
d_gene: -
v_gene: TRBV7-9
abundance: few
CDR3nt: TGTGCCAGCAGCTTAGCAGGGGGAGAGACCCAGTACTTC
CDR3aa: CASSLAGGETQYF

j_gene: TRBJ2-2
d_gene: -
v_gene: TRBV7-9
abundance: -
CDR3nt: TGTGCCAGCAGCTTAGCAGACACCGGGGAGCTGTTTTTT
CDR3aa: CASSLADTGELFF

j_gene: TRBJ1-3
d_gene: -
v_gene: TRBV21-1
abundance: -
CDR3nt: TGTGCCAGCAGCACTGTCCTTTCTGGAAACACCATATATTTT
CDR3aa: CASSTVLSGNTIYF

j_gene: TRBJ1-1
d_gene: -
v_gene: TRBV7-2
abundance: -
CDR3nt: TGTGCCAGCAGCTTAGTTGGGGTTTCGGGGGCTGGCACTGAAGCTTTCTTT
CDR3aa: CASSLVGVSGAGTEAFF

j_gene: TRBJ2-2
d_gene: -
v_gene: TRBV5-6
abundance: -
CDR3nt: TGTGCCAGCAGCTTGGTTTCGGGTTTACTGAACACCGGGGAGCTGTTTTTT
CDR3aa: CASSLVSGLLNTGELFF

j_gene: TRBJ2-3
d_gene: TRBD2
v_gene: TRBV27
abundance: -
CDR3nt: TGTGCCAGCAAACCTAGCGGAAGCACAGATACGCAGTATTTT
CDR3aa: CASKPSGSTDTQYF

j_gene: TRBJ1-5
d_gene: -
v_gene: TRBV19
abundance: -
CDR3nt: TGTGCCAGCGGAACTTATAGGGAGATTCAGCCCCAGCATTTT
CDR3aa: CASGTYREIQPQHF

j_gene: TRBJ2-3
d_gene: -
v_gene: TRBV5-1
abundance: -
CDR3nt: TGCGCCAGCAGCAGCACTAGCACAGATACGCAGTATTTT
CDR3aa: CASSSTSTDTQYF

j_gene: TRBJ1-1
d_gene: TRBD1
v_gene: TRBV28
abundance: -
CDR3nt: TGTGCCAGCAGGACGACAGGGTTGAGGAACACTGAAGCTTTCTTT
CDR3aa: CASRTTGLRNTEAFF

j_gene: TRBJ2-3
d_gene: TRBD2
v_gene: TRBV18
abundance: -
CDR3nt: TGTGCCAGCTCACCGGGACTAGCGGGTCCGACTAGGGCAGATACGCAGTATTTT
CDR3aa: CASSPGLAGPTRADTQYF

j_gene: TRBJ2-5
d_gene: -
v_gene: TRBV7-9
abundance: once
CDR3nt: TGTGCCAGCAGCCCCATAACGGTGTCGGAGACCCAGTACTTC
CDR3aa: CASSPITVSETQYF

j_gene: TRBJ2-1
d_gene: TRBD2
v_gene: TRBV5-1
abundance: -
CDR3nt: TGCGCCAGCAGCTTGGGGTCCCAGGGCGGGAGATCGGGTGAGCAGTTCTTC
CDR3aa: CASSLGSQGGRSGEQFF

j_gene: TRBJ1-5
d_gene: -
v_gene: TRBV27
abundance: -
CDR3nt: TGTGCCAGCAGTTTATCTCTGGCGGGGGGCGGAGGTAATCAGCCCCAGCATTTT
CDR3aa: CASSLSLAGGGGNQPQHF

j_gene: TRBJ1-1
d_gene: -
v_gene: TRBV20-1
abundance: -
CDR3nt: TGCAGTGCTAGAGATCAAGGGGGAGCTTTCTTT
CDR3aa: CSARDQGGAFF

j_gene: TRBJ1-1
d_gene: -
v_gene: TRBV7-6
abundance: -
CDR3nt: TGTGCCAGCAGCTTATCGGGGGGGGCGCGTACTGAAGCTTTCTTT
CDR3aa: CASSLSGGARTEAFF

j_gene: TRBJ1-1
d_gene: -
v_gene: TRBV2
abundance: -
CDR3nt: TGTGCCAGCAGCCCATACAGGAACACTGAAGCTTTCTTT
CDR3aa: CASSPYRNTEAFF

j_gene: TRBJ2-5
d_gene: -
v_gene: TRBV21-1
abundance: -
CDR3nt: TGTGCCACATCGGGGCGACAGCCCCAAGAGACCCAGTACTTC
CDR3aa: CATSGRQPQETQYF

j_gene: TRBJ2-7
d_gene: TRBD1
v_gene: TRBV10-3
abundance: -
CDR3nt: TGTGCCACCCGTCCCCAGGGGGCCACCTACGAGCAGTACTTC
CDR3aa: CATRPQGATYEQYF

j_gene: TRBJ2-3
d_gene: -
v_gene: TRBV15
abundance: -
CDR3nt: TGTGCCACCAGCAGAGATATTAATCGGGGGGCAGGAGATACGCAGTATTTT
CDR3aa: CATSRDINRGAGDTQYF

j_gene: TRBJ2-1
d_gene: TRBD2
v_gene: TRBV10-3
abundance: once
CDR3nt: TGTGCCATCAGTGAGTCGGGACTAGGCCCTGACAATGAGCAGTTCTTC
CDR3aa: CAISESGLGPDNEQFF

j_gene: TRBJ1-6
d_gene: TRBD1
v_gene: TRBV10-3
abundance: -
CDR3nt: TGTGCCATCAGTGGGACGACAGGGGGCTCGCCACCCCTCCACTTT
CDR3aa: CAISGTTGGSPPLHF

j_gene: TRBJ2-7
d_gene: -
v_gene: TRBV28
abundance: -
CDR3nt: TGTACCAGCAGTTTATTTGGGGCCTACGAGCAGTACTTC
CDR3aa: CTSSLFGAYEQYF

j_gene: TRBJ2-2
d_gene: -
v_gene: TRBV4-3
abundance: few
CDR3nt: TGCGCCAGCAGCCAAGACGGACTCTCGAACACCGGGGAGCTGTTTTTT
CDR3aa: CASSQDGLSNTGELFF

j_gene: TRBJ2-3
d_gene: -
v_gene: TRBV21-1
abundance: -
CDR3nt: TGTGCCAGCATCTTAGCGGGAAGCACAGATACGCAGTATTTT
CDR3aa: CASILAGSTDTQYF

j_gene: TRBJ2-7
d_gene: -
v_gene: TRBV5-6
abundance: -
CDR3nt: TGTGCCAGCAGCTTCGCGACAGCGACCTACGAGCAGTACTTC
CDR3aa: CASSFATATYEQYF

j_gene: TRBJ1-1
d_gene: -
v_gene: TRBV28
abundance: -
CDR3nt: TGTGCCAGCAGCCGGGCCCTTACCATGAACACTGAAGCTTTCTTT
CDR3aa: CASSRALTMNTEAFF

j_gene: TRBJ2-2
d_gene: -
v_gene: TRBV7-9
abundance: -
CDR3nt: TGTGCCAGCAGCTTAGCAGTTACCGGGGAGCTGTTTTTT
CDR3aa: CASSLAVTGELFF

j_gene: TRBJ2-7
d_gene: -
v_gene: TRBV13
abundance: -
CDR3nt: TGTGCCAGCACTCCTCAGGTGGGCGAGCAGTACTTC
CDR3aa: CASTPQVGEQYF

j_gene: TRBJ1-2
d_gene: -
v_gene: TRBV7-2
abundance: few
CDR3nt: TGTGCCAGCAGCTTAAATTTGTGGCCAAACTATGGCTACACCTTC
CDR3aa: CASSLNLWPNYGYTF

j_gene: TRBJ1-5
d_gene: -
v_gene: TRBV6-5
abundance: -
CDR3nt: TGTGCCAGCAGCTATGGGGGCAGTAGCAATCAGCCCCAGCATTTT
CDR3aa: CASSYGGSSNQPQHF

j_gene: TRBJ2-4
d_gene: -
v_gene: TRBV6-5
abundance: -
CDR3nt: TGTGCCAGCAGTTACTCCGAAAGCGGAAACATTCAGTACTTC
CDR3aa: CASSYSESGNIQYF

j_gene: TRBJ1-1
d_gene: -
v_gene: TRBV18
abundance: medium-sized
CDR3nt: TGTGCCAGCTCACCCTGGACAGCCATGAACACTGAAGCTTTCTTT
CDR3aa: CASSPWTAMNTEAFF

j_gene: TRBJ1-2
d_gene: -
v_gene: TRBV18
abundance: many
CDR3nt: TGTGCCAGCTCACCACCGCGGCCAGGGGAGGGCTACACCTTC
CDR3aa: CASSPPRPGEGYTF

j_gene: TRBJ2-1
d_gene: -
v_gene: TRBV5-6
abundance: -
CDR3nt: TGTGCCAGCAGCTCCCAAGGGGGCTCCTACAATGAGCAGTTCTTC
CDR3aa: CASSSQGGSYNEQFF

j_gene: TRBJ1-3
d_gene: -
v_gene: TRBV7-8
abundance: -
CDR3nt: TGTGCCAGCAGCCCACGGACATTTGGAAACACCATATATTTT
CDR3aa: CASSPRTFGNTIYF

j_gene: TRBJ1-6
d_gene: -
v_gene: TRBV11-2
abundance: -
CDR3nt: TGTGCCAGCAGCCCGGACGGGAATTCACCCCTCCACTTT
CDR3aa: CASSPDGNSPLHF

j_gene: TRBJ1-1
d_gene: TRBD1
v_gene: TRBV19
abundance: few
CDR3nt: TGTGCCAGTTACTCACCGGGACAGGGTTATTTTGAAGCTTTCTTT
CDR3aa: CASYSPGQGYFEAFF

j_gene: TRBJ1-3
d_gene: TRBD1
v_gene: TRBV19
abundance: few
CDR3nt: TGTGCCAGTAGTAACCCTCCAGGGGGTTCTGGAAACACCATATATTTT
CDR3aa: CASSNPPGGSGNTIYF

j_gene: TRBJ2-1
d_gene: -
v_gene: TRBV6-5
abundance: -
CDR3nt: TGTGCCAGCAGTTACGATTCCTACAATGAGCAGTTCTTC
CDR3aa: CASSYDSYNEQFF

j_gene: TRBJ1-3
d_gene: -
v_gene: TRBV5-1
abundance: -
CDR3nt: TGCGCCAGCAGCTTGGGTGGACAATTTAGCTCTGGAAACACCATATATTTT
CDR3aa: CASSLGGQFSSGNTIYF

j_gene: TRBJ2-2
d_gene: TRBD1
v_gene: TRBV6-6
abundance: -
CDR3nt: TGTGCCAGCTTACGGGACAGTAACACCGGGGAGCTGTTTTTT
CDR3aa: CASLRDSNTGELFF

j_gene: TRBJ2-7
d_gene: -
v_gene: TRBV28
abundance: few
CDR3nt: TGTGCCAGCAGTCTCAGCAGGGCTAGCTCCTACGAGCAGTACTTC
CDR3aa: CASSLSRASSYEQYF

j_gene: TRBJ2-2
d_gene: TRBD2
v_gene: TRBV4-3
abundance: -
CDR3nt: TGCGCCAGCAGCCAAGCCGCGGGAGACGACACCGGGGAGCTGTTTTTT
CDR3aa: CASSQAAGDDTGELFF

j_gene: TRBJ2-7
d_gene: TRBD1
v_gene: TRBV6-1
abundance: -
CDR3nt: TGTGCCAGCAGGGGATCCGGGACAGGGGAGCAGTACTTC
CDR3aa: CASRGSGTGEQYF

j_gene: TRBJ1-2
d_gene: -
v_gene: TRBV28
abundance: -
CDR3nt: TGTGCCAGCCGTGAATCTATAGGGGGTAGCTATGGCTACACCTTC
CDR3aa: CASRESIGGSYGYTF

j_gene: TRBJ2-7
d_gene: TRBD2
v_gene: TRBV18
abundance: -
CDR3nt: TGTGCCAGCTCGCTGACCCATGGACTAGCGAGTTTCTACGAGCAGTACTTC
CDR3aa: CASSLTHGLASFYEQYF

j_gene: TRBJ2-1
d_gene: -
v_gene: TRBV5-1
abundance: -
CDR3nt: TGCGCCAGCAGCTTGGAGGGAGGCTCCTACAATGAGCAGTTCTTC
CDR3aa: CASSLEGGSYNEQFF